The 17 T cell receptor beta chains in this list originate from one sample, sequenced in a study of cytomegalovirus exposure and HLA in healthy donors. Primers included in the PCR were 60 Vbeta and 13 Jbeta primers. The table came from immunoSEQ multiplex PCR; TCRdb's copy has only in-frame clones and leaves some out. The data show roughly 100,000 clones, with over 70% seen just once and 9.5% to 12% held by the top ten. The specimen was PBMCs. The receptors were sampled from a man younger than 30 in good health and CMV-seropositive.

V and J are TRBV9 and TRBJ1-5, with D hard to call. The CDR3 contains 14 residues. Deletions cut 0 bases from V and 3 bases from J, with 7 bases between. CDR1 and CDR2 from the germline V gene are SGDLS and YYNGEE. The CDR3 DNA sequence: TGTGCCAGCAGCGTAGGGCCGAACAATCAGCCCCAGCATTTT. It yields the protein CASSVGPNNQPQHF.

As concerns this clone: Because the CDR3 is missing its conserved closing phenylalanine or tryptophan, this is likely a read error. The chain combines TRBV7-9 with TRBJ1-6, with D hard to call. Trimming left V 3 bases short and J 10 bases short, with 16 bases between. Germline CDR1 and CDR2: SEHNR and FQNEAQ (reference sequence). This CDR3 region has 15 residues. Here the CDR3 reads CASSFGRRSGSPLHS. As DNA, the CDR3 is TGTGCCAGCAGCTTTGGGAGGAGGAGCGGCTCACCCCTCCACTCT.

The chain has TRBV29-1 and TRBJ2-5, with D tentatively TRBD2 (5 bases). The CDR3 extends over 13 amino acids. V gave up 4 bases and J gave up 3 bases, with 12 bases separating them. Germline V CDR1 and CDR2: SQVTM, ANQGSEA. The chain's CDR3 is CSVGVTTEETQYF. CDR3 sequence (DNA): TGCAGCGTTGGTGTGACTACTGAAGAGACCCAGTACTTC.

The J gene is TRBJ2-5, the V gene TRBV6-5; 10 positions match TRBD1. V shed 6 bases and J 6 bases; nucleotides not matched to a gene: 7. The CDR3 spans 14 residues. Per germline, CDR1 MNHEY and CDR2 SVGAGI. DNA of the CDR3: TGTGCCAGCAGCAGGGACAGGGGTTTTCAGACCCAGTACTTC. It is translated as CASSRDRGFQTQYF.

V gene TRBV5-1 combines with J gene TRBJ1-4; D is unclear. There are 14 residues in the CDR3. V was pared by 2 bases and J by 4 bases, with 9 bases between. The germline gives CDR1 SGHRS, CDR2 YFSETQ. CDR3 loop: CASSFGHSNEKLFF. Here the CDR3 DNA reads TGCGCCAGCAGCTTCGGCCACAGTAATGAAAAACTGTTTTTT.

V gene TRBV25-1 combines with J gene TRBJ1-1; D is perhaps TRBD1 (5 bases). Trimming removed 4 bases from V and 4 bases from J, with 10 bases in between. Germline V gene data show CDR1 as MGHDK and CDR2 as SYGVNS. CDR3 size: 13 residues. CDR3 nucleotide sequence: TGTGCCAGCAGTGCCCAGGGCGGCACTGAAGCTTTCTTT. It translates to CASSAQGGTEAFF. The complete variable domain, with remaining parts taken from reference TRBV25-1 and TRBJ1-1, reads EADIYQTPRYLVIGTGKKITLECSQTMGHDKMYWYQQDPGMELHLIHYSYGVNSTEKGDLSSESTVSRIRTEHFPLTLESARPSHTSQYLCASSAQGGTEAFFGQGTRLTVV.

This chain links TRBV21-1 with TRBJ1-4. TRBV21-1 is a pseudogene locus. The CDR3 runs 15 residues. DNA for the CDR3: TGTGCCAGCAGCAAAGGGGAGGGAGGAGGGGAAAAACTGTTTTTT. It yields the protein CASSKGEGGGEKLFF.

The chain is built from TRBV10-1 and TRBJ1-5; a weak D match, TRBD1 (6 bases). CDR1 is WNHNN and CDR2 is SYGVQD in the germline V gene (reference sequence). The V end was cut by 8 bases, the J end by 1 base, with 24 bases between. This CDR3 contains 18 residues. DNA of the CDR3: TGCGCCAGCCCCTGCTGCAGGGGACCGAGGAGAAGCAATCAGCCCCAGCATTTT. Translated, it gives CASPCCRGPRRSNQPQHF.

The chain joins TRBV19 to TRBJ1-5; TRBD1 agrees at 7 bases. The length of the CDR3 is 15 residues. CDR1 is LNHDA and CDR2 is SQIVND in the germline V gene (reference sequence). V lost 5 bases to trimming and J lost 5 bases; unmatched junction nucleotides: 9. This chain's CDR3 is CASSDGTAPYQPQHF. The DNA for the CDR3 is TGTGCCAGTAGTGACGGGACAGCCCCCTATCAGCCCCAGCATTTT.

The rearrangement uses TRBV7-9 and TRBJ2-7; TRBD2 agrees at 12 bases. V dropped 2 bases and J dropped 0; count of bases not matched to a gene: 5. CDR1 is SEHNR, CDR2 FQNEAQ, per germline (reference sequence). The CDR3 loop spans 17 amino acids. The CDR3 region is CASSLKTSGGSSYEQYF. Here the CDR3 DNA reads TGTGCCAGCAGCTTAAAAACTAGCGGGGGGTCCTCCTACGAGCAGTACTTC.

This chain uses TRBV7-9 with TRBJ1-2; D not resolved. The V end lost 4 bases, the J end lost 6 bases, and 6 bases lay between the germline ends. The CDR3 sequence is 11 residues long. In germline, CDR1 is SEHNR, CDR2 FQNEAQ (reference sequence). For the CDR3, the DNA is TGTGCCAGCAGCTACACAGATGGCTACACCTTC. Protein sequence: CASSYTDGYTF.

The gene calls are TRBV30 and TRBJ1-1, with D perhaps matching TRBD1 (5 bases). Between the trimmed V and J ends, which lost 0 bases and 5 bases, there was a span of 10 bases. The germline gives CDR1 GTSNPN, CDR2 SVGIG (reference sequence). CDR3 length equals 13 residues. The CDR3 region is CAWSVSGGTEAFF. CDR3 nucleotides: TGTGCCTGGAGTGTATCGGGGGGTACTGAAGCTTTCTTT.

V gene TRBV7-2 combines with J gene TRBJ1-2; D might be TRBD1 (6 bases). Germline V gene data show CDR1 as SGHTA and CDR2 as FQGNSA. V was cut by 5 bases and J by 10 bases, with 23 bases left in between. The CDR3 contains 15 residues. CDR3 region: CASSEDSGQPSAYTF. The CDR3 DNA reads as TGTGCCAGCAGCGAGGACAGTGGTCAACCTTCCGCCTACACCTTC.

This sequence joins TRBV19 and TRBJ1-2; 8 positions agree with TRBD1. CDR1 is LNHDA and CDR2 is SQIVND in the germline V gene (reference sequence). V trimming: 7 bases; J trimming: 5 bases; junction bases outside the gene matches: 9. CDR3 size: 14 residues. Here the CDR3 reads CASKTGQATYGYTF. The CDR3, as DNA: TGTGCCAGTAAGACGGGACAGGCGACTTATGGCTACACCTTC. Combining the CDR3 with reference TRBV19 and TRBJ1-2 gives the whole variable domain DGGITQSPKYLFRKEGQNVTLSCEQNLNHDAMYWYRQDPGQGLRLIYYSQIVNDFQKGDIAEGYSVSREKKESFPLTVTSAQKNPTAFYLCASKTGQATYGYTFGSGTRLTVV.

The chain links TRBV9 to TRBJ2-5, with 10 bases identical to TRBD2. CDR1 is SGDLS, CDR2 YYNGEE, per germline. The V gene end was trimmed by 1 base and the J gene end by 2 bases; junction bases not matched to a gene: 8. CDR3 length equals 17 residues. CDR3 DNA: TGTGCCAGCAGCGTAAGTCTAGCGGGGGAAGGGCAAGAGACCCAGTACTTC. Translation: CASSVSLAGEGQETQYF.

The V gene is TRBV7-2, the J gene TRBJ1-2; D unclear. Deletions cut 5 bases from V and 4 bases from J, with 8 bases between. The length of the CDR3 is 12 residues. The V gene's germline CDR1 is SGHTA and CDR2 FQGNSA. The CDR3 sequence: CASSPGLYGYTF. The CDR3 DNA reads TGTGCCAGCAGCCCCGGACTCTATGGCTACACCTTC.

DNA of the CDR3: TGTGCCAGCAGCCTTCTGACTAGCGGGGCAAGAGGGGAGTTCTTC. Encoded protein: CASSLLTSGARGEFF. V is TRBV7-9 and J is TRBJ2-1; 11 bases map to TRBD2. The J segment lost 14 bases and the V segment lost 5 bases, leaving 14 bases of the junction unmatched. The CDR3 runs 15 residues. Germline loops: CDR1 SEHNR, CDR2 FQNEAQ (reference sequence).